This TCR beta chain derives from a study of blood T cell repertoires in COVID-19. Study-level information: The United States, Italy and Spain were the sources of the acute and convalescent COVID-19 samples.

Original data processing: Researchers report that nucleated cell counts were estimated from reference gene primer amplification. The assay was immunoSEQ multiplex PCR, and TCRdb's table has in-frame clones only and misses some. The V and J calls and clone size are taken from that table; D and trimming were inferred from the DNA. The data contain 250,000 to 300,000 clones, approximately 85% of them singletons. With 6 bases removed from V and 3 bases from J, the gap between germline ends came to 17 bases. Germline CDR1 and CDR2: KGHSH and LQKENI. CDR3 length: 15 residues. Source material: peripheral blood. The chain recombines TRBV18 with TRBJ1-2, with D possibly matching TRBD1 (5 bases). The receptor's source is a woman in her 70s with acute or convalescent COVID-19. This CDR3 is CASSPGRGGHYGYTF. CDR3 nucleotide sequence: TGTGCCAGCTCGCCAGGAAGGGGCGGTCACTATGGCTACACCTTC. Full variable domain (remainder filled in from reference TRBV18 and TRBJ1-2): NAGVMQNPRHLVRRRGQEARLRCSPMKGHSHVYWYRQLPEEGLKFMVYLQKENIIDESGMPKERFSAEFPKEGPSILRIQQVVRGDSAAYFCASSPGRGGHYGYTFGSGTRLTVV.